This T cell receptor beta chain was identified during a study of CD8 T cells in ankylosing spondylitis. For TCR beta, libraries came from quantitative 5'-RACE with molecular barcodes. TCRdb processed the 5' RACE reads anew with MiXCR; each CDR3 protein has one entry. The data hold 290,000 or so distinct CDR3 sequences, with less than 25% observed a single time. The CDR3 runs 15 residues. Germline assignment: CDR1 DFQATT and CDR2 SNEGSKA (reference sequence). The V end was cut by 3 bases, the J end by 1 base, with 12 bases between. In this sample, this clonotype turned up a few times. Its cognate antigen is unknown. Study-level results: Prior work had noted some motif variants in reactive arthritis blood and synovial fluid. Matched ankylosing spondylitis synovial fluid reportedly contained a significantly enriched population of disease-linked clones. As for the disease-linked clones, they showed a CD8+ phenotype and occurred at relatively low frequencies in peripheral blood.

This receptor was taken from a female donor with ankylosing spondylitis or in good health (not recorded which). V usage is TRBV20-1 and J usage is TRBJ2-2; tentatively, D is TRBD2 (6 bases). Material: blood, either unsorted or a sorted T cell fraction (not recorded which). Here the CDR3 DNA reads TGCAGTGCTAGGGCTACGGGACTGAACACCGGGGAGCTGTTTTTT. Protein: CSARATGLNTGELFF.